These T cell receptor beta chains were read from a single sample in a study of OX40 agonist ivuxolimab in advanced cancers. Method: immunoSEQ multiplex PCR; TCRdb's copy keeps in-frame clones and lacks some. The sample consists of around 100,000 clones, about 83% of them appearing once. The material was CD4+ or CD8+ T cells sorted from blood, obtained in a trial of the OX40 agonist ivuxolimab. The receptor source for this set is an adult with an advanced solid tumor such as melanoma, head and neck, liver or kidney cancer. The CDR3 runs from the conserved cysteine through the conserved F or W.

v_gene: TRBV29-1
j_gene: TRBJ2-2
CDR3aa: CSARTSGGELFF

v_gene: TRBV5-4
j_gene: TRBJ2-7
CDR3aa: CASSMSGSYEQYF

v_gene: TRBV18
j_gene: TRBJ2-7
CDR3aa: CASSPRQGSYEQYF

v_gene: TRBV4-1
j_gene: TRBJ2-2
CDR3aa: CASSQEGRGTELFF

v_gene: TRBV4-1
j_gene: TRBJ1-2
CDR3aa: CASSQGGNYGYTF

v_gene: TRBV5-1
j_gene: TRBJ2-6
CDR3aa: CASSPGQFSGANVLTF

v_gene: TRBV5-1
j_gene: TRBJ1-1
CDR3aa: CASSLGGTPEAFF

v_gene: TRBV2
j_gene: TRBJ2-7
CDR3aa: CARRLAASYEQYF

v_gene: TRBV5-4
j_gene: TRBJ2-7
CDR3aa: CASSLGTGNTYEQYF

v_gene: TRBV7-3
j_gene: TRBJ2-1
CDR3aa: CASSSGRSGGNEQFF

v_gene: TRBV5-1
j_gene: TRBJ1-2
CDR3aa: CASSPTGNDYGYTF

v_gene: TRBV6-5
j_gene: TRBJ2-3
CDR3aa: CASSYPSGGTDTQYF

v_gene: TRBV5-1
j_gene: TRBJ1-5
CDR3aa: CASSLDFGGGEPQHF

v_gene: TRBV19
j_gene: TRBJ1-1
CDR3aa: CASSITGTGRWTEAFF

v_gene: TRBV7-2
j_gene: TRBJ2-7
CDR3aa: CASSSPPYEQYF